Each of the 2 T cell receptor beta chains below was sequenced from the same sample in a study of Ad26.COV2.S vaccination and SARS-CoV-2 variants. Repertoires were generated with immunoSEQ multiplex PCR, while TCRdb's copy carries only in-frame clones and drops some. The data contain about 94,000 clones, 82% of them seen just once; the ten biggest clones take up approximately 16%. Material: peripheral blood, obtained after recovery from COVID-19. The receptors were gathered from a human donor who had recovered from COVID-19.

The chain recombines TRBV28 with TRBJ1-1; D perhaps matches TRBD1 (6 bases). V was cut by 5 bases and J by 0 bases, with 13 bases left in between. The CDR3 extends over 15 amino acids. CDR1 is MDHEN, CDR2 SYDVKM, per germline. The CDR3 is CASSPWTDLNTEAFF. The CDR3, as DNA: TGTGCCAGCAGTCCCTGGACAGATTTGAACACTGAAGCTTTCTTT.

This chain's CDR3 is CASSASSETSSYNEQFF. For the CDR3, the DNA is TGTGCCAGCAGCGCCTCCTCCGAGACTAGCAGCTACAATGAGCAGTTCTTC. The V gene is TRBV9, the J gene TRBJ2-1; TRBD2 matches at 7 bases. The CDR3 sequence is 17 residues long. Germline V CDR1 and CDR2: SGDLS, YYNGEE. Trimming removed 3 bases from V and 3 bases from J; junction bases left unmatched: 12.